This T cell receptor beta chain was captured in a study of T cell repertoires in cytomegalovirus infection. One entry per CDR3 protein, called by TCRdb with MiXCR from the reads. The table lists 200,000 to 250,000 distinct CDR3 sequences, about 23% of them singletons. This clonotype was found many times. Its antigen is unidentified. Broader study findings: Summed frequency of public TCR beta families distinguished CMV carriers with the relevant HLA.

V was clipped by 5 bases and J by 3 bases, with 13 bases between them. Germline lookup yields CDR1 SGHVS and CDR2 FQNEAQ. The CDR3 is 14 amino acids. This receptor was obtained from a human donor in good health (CMV status not recorded). Some clones in this sample may be carry-over from other donors' samples. The rearrangement links TRBV7-8 to TRBJ1-2; TRBD1 is a possible D gene (5 bases). The specimen was CD8+ T cells from PBMCs. In DNA, the CDR3 is TGTGCCAGCAGCGACGCGACAGTTTACTATGGCTACACCTTC. Its translation: CASSDATVYYGYTF.